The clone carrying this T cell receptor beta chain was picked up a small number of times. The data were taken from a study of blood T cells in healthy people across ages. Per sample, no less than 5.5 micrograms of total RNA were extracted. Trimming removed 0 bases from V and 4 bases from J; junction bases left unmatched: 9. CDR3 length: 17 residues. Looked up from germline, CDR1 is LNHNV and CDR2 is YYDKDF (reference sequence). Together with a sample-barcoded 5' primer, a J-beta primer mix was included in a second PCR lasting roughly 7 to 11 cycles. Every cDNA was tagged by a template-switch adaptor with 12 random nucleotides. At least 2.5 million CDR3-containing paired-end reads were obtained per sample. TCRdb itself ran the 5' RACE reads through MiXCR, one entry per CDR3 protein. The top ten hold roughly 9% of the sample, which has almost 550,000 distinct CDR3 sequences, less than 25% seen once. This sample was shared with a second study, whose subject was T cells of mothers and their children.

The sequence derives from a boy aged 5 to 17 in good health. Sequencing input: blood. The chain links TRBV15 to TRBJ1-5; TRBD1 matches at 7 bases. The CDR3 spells CATSREVIGTVNQPQHF. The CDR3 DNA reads TGTGCCACCAGCAGAGAGGTTATAGGGACAGTTAATCAGCCCCAGCATTTT.